This passage covers 26 T cell receptor beta chains from one sample sequenced in a study of early T cells in non-severe SARS-CoV-2 infection. TCRdb itself ran the 5' RACE reads through MiXCR, one entry per CDR3 protein. Of around 25,000 distinct CDR3 sequences listed, over 2.5% are singletons. The specimen sequenced was whole blood. These receptors were taken from an adult who was a healthcare worker with PCR-confirmed SARS-CoV-2 infection or an uninfected control (not recorded which).

The chain recombines TRBV27 with TRBJ2-3; D uncertain. V was shortened by 5 bases and J by 3 bases, with 6 bases between the two germline ends. This CDR3 contains 12 residues. Germline V lookup: CDR1 MNHEY, CDR2 SMNVEV (reference sequence). CDR3 amino acids: CASSKQTDTQYF. The CDR3 DNA reads TGTGCCAGCAGTAAACAAACAGATACGCAGTATTTT.

This clonotype turned up a few times. The chain combines TRBV12-3 or TRBV12-4 with TRBJ1-5; TRBD1 is a possible D gene (6 bases). The CDR3 has 15 residues. Deletions cut 5 bases from V and 0 bases from J, with 11 bases between. CDR3 region: CASSMWGHSNQPQHF. The CDR3 region has the DNA TGTGCCAGCAGTATGTGGGGACATAGCAATCAGCCCCAGCATTTT.

This clonotype was counted at least ten times. The chain is built from TRBV5-6 and TRBJ1-5; D remains ambiguous. The CDR3 spans 16 residues. The V end lost 0 bases, the J end lost 7 bases, and 17 bases lay between the germline ends. CDR1 is SGHDT and CDR2 is YYEEEE in the germline V gene. Written as DNA, the CDR3 is TGTGCCAGCAGCTTGGGCAACGACGCGGAAAGCCAGCCCCAGCATTTT. It yields the protein CASSLGNDAESQPQHF.

This clonotype is medium-sized. V usage is TRBV7-2 and J usage is TRBJ1-2; D perhaps matches TRBD1 (6 bases). Germline CDR1 is SGHTA and CDR2 is FQGNSA. The CDR3 has 15 residues. Trimming removed 0 bases at V and 4 bases at J, with 12 bases between. The CDR3, as DNA: TGTGCCAGCAGCTTAGCGGGACACCTCTCCTATGGCTACACCTTC. Translation gives CASSLAGHLSYGYTF.

Ten or more counts support this clonotype. This chain connects TRBV6-1 to TRBJ1-1; 7 bases map to TRBD1. With 10 bases clipped from V and 0 bases from J, the junction kept 5 bases outside the gene matches. The CDR3 loop spans 13 amino acids. CDR1 is MNHNS and CDR2 is SASEGT in the germline V gene. In nucleotides, the CDR3 is TGTGCCACCAGGGACAGAATGAACACTGAAGCTTTCTTT. Translating gives CATRDRMNTEAFF.

The chain uses TRBV12-3 or TRBV12-4 and TRBJ2-3; 8 bases align to TRBD2. With V trimmed by 7 bases and J by 3 bases, 6 bases remained unmatched. The CDR3 has 14 residues. The CDR3 region has the DNA TGTGCCAGCAAACTGGCGGGGGGTACAGATACGCAGTATTTT. It specifies CASKLAGGTDTQYF.

There are many counts of this clonotype. The chain combines TRBV2 with TRBJ2-7; D remains ambiguous. The V and J ends lost 3 bases and 2 bases respectively, with 11 bases between them. Germline assignment: CDR1 SNHLY and CDR2 FYNNEI. This CDR3 contains 14 residues. The CDR3 loop reads CASSDHGTPYEQYV. The DNA of the CDR3 is TGTGCCAGCAGTGATCACGGTACCCCCTACGAGCAGTACGTC.

This clonotype was seen at least ten times. V usage is TRBV29-1 and J usage is TRBJ2-1, with a possible D match to TRBD2 (6 bases). This CDR3 has 13 residues. From germline, CDR1 is SQVTM and CDR2 ANQGSEA. V dropped 6 bases and J dropped 2 bases, with 11 bases sitting between them. This CDR3 is CSVDGSTYNEQFF. DNA of the CDR3: TGCAGCGTCGACGGGAGTACCTACAATGAGCAGTTCTTC.

This clonotype was counted at least ten times. The chain uses TRBV7-2 and TRBJ2-5; 10 bases match TRBD2. V trimming: 5 bases; J trimming: 4 bases; junction bases outside the gene matches: 7. The CDR3 extends over 15 amino acids. Per germline, CDR1 SGHTA and CDR2 FQGNSA. The CDR3 protein is CASSRSGGRGETQYF. CDR3 bases: TGTGCCAGCAGCCGTAGCGGGGGGCGGGGAGAGACCCAGTACTTC.

This clonotype was observed many times. The rearrangement joins TRBV10-3 to TRBJ2-5; D is uncertain. Trimming shortened V by 4 bases and J by 4 bases, and 10 bases separated the two germline ends. The germline V gene encodes CDR1 ENHRY and CDR2 SYGVKD. The CDR3 has 13 amino acids. CDR3 in amino acids: CAISAGSSETQYF. The CDR3 DNA sequence: TGTGCCATCAGTGCTGGCAGCTCAGAGACCCAGTACTTC.

This clonotype was seen ten or more times. In DNA form, the CDR3 reads TGTGCCAGCAGTTACTCCGCGGGGGTGTCCACAGATACGCAGTATTTT. It yields the protein CASSYSAGVSTDTQYF. The chain combines TRBV6-6 with TRBJ2-3; 7 bases are shared with TRBD2. Germline V gene sequence: CDR1 MNHNY, CDR2 SVGAGI (reference sequence). The CDR3 sequence is 16 residues long. V lost 0 bases to trimming and J lost 2 bases; unmatched junction nucleotides: 5.

This clonotype was counted at least ten times. V is TRBV12-3 or TRBV12-4 and J is TRBJ1-1; D might be TRBD1 (5 bases). The ends were cut back, 6 bases at V and 0 bases at J, with 17 bases in the middle. This CDR3 is built from 16 residues. This CDR3 reads CASRTGDLILNTEAFF. The CDR3 nucleotides are TGTGCCAGCAGGACCGGGGACCTAATTCTGAACACTGAAGCTTTCTTT.

This clonotype was seen at least ten times. The chain recombines TRBV6-5 with TRBJ1-2, with D possibly matching TRBD1 (5 bases). This CDR3 is built from 16 residues. CDR1 is MNHEY and CDR2 is SVGAGI in the germline V gene. Trimming took off 4 bases at V and 3 bases at J, with 18 bases between the two ends. As DNA, the CDR3 is TGTGCCAGCAGTTCGCCTCACCCGGGACCCCACTATGGCTACACCTTC. This translates into CASSSPHPGPHYGYTF.

In its sample, this clonotype was seen a few times. The chain employs TRBV5-5 and TRBJ1-4; a weak D match, TRBD1 (5 bases). Germline V gene sequence: CDR1 SGHKS, CDR2 YYEKEE (reference sequence). The length of the CDR3 is 17 residues. V lost 3 bases and J 0 bases, leaving 15 bases between the germline ends. CDR3 in amino acids: CASSSDLGLATNEKLFF. In nucleotides, the CDR3 is TGTGCCAGCAGCTCTGACCTGGGACTAGCAACTAATGAAAAACTGTTTTTT.

The sample holds many counts of this clonotype. The gene calls are TRBV6-5 and TRBJ1-6; a possible D gene is TRBD1 (5 bases). With 2 bases removed from V and 9 bases from J, the gap between germline ends came to 8 bases. The CDR3 sequence is 13 residues long. CDR1 is MNHEY and CDR2 is SVGAGI in the germline V gene. CDR3 amino acids: CASSYMGGSPLHF. The CDR3, as DNA: TGTGCCAGCAGTTACATGGGGGGTTCACCCCTCCACTTT.

This clonotype was seen at least ten times. V usage is TRBV2 and J usage is TRBJ1-5; 7 nucleotides agree with TRBD1. Per germline, CDR1 SNHLY and CDR2 FYNNEI. V shed 5 bases and J 11 bases; nucleotides not matched to a gene: 3. This CDR3 contains 11 residues. The CDR3 region has the DNA TGTGCCAGCAGTAAGACAGGGACCCAGCATTTT. Its protein is CASSKTGTQHF.

Ten or more counts support this clonotype. This chain joins TRBV11-2 and TRBJ2-5; D is possibly TRBD1 (6 bases). The CDR3 runs 14 residues. Germline V gives CDR1 SGHAT, CDR2 FQNNGV. Trimming cost V 5 bases and J 2 bases, with 12 bases left between them. The DNA of the CDR3 is TGTGCCAGCAGCACCGGGACACTACAAGAGACCCAGTACTTC. Protein: CASSTGTLQETQYF.

This clonotype was picked up many times. Here the CDR3 DNA reads TGTGCCAGCAGTCCAGGACAGACCTATGGCTACACCTTC. This encodes CASSPGQTYGYTF. This chain uses TRBV27 with TRBJ1-2; possible D gene TRBD1, 6 bases. Between the trimmed V and J ends, which lost 5 bases and 4 bases, there was a span of 11 bases. Per germline, CDR1 MNHEY and CDR2 SMNVEV (reference sequence). This CDR3 contains 13 residues.

The chain joins TRBV12-3 or TRBV12-4 to TRBJ1-1; the D is unclear. V was pared by 3 bases and J by 0 bases, with 8 bases between. The CDR3 runs to 14 residues. This chain's CDR3 is CASSFGSMNTEAFF. In DNA form, the CDR3 reads TGTGCCAGCAGTTTTGGGAGCATGAACACTGAAGCTTTCTTT.

This clonotype was counted at least ten times. CDR3 DNA: TGTGCCACCACTGAGGGGGCTATAGATACGCAGTATTTT. Translating it yields CATTEGAIDTQYF. V gene TRBV24-1 combines with J gene TRBJ2-3; 7 nucleotides align to TRBD1. The germline V gene has CDR1 KGHDR and CDR2 SFDVKD. Unmatched junction bases numbered 6, after V lost 8 bases and J lost 5 bases. The CDR3 is 13 amino acids.

This clonotype showed up many times. The chain has TRBV6-5 and TRBJ2-2, with D unclear. V was shortened by 2 bases and J by 0 bases, with 7 bases between the two germline ends. Germline loops: CDR1 MNHEY, CDR2 SVGAGI. The CDR3 consists of 15 residues. CDR3 sequence (DNA): TGTGCCAGCAGTTACATCAGAACGAACACCGGGGAGCTGTTTTTT. Protein product: CASSYIRTNTGELFF.

This chain connects TRBV13 to TRBJ2-5; TRBD1 aligns across 8 bases. V was pared by 1 base and J by 4 bases, with 5 bases of the junction left unmatched. The CDR3 length is 15 residues. Germline CDR1 reads PRHDT; CDR2 reads FYEKMQ (reference sequence). The CDR3 DNA reads TGTGCCAGCAGCTTAGTGCCAGGGGGCCGAGAGACCCAGTACTTC. It is translated as CASSLVPGGRETQYF.

This clonotype appeared many times. The chain joins TRBV6-1 to TRBJ2-3; a weak D match, TRBD1 (5 bases). The CDR3 contains 16 residues. Germline-derived CDR1 and CDR2 are MNHNS and SASEGT. V lost 5 bases and J 4 bases, leaving 19 bases between the germline ends. This chain's CDR3 is CASSTQGQYVADTQYF. The CDR3 DNA is TGTGCCAGCAGTACTCAAGGACAATATGTGGCAGATACGCAGTATTTT.

This rearrangement joins TRBV27 to TRBJ1-1; TRBD1 aligns across 10 bases. The CDR3 consists of 13 residues. Losses at the gene ends were 6 bases for V and 9 bases for J; bases not matched to a gene: 7. The germline gives CDR1 MNHEY, CDR2 SMNVEV (reference sequence). CDR3 residues: CASRGTGVGKAFF. Here the CDR3 DNA reads TGTGCCAGCAGGGGGACAGGGGTAGGTAAAGCTTTCTTT.

This clonotype has a count of ten or more. J is TRBJ2-1 and V is TRBV28, with D possibly being TRBD1 (5 bases). Germline CDR1 and CDR2: MDHEN and SYDVKM. Trimming removed 3 bases at V and 12 bases at J, with 12 bases between. The CDR3 loop spans 12 amino acids. In nucleotides, the CDR3 is TGTGCCAGCAGTTTCCGTTCGCAGGGGCAGTTCTTC. Protein product: CASSFRSQGQFF.

This clonotype showed up many times. This chain joins TRBV18 and TRBJ1-2, with 9 nucleotides matching TRBD1. J lost 8 bases, V lost 6 bases, and 13 bases had no gene match. Looked up from germline, CDR1 is KGHSH and CDR2 is LQKENI. The CDR3 runs to 15 residues. CDR3 protein: CASSSPGQGVGGYTF. The CDR3 nucleotides read TGTGCCAGCTCCAGCCCGGGACAGGGTGTTGGAGGCTACACCTTC.